The 2 T cell receptor beta chains given below trace back to one sample, sequenced in a study of cytomegalovirus exposure and HLA in healthy donors. This PCR relied on a set of 60 Vbeta primers and 13 Jbeta primers. Sequencing was performed with immunoSEQ multiplex PCR; in TCRdb, only in-frame clones are kept and a portion is missing. The profile shows around 130,000 clones, around four fifths of them singletons. Sequencing was carried out using PBMCs. The origin of the receptors is a woman in her thirties or forties in good health and CMV-seropositive.

The J gene is TRBJ2-5, the V gene TRBV28, with 9 bases matching TRBD2. Germline trimming cut 3 bases from V and 0 bases from J; bases unmatched to any gene: 8. The CDR3 consists of 17 residues. CDR1 is MDHEN and CDR2 is SYDVKM in the germline V gene. CDR3 protein: CASSLTSGSLYQETQYF. The DNA of the CDR3 is TGTGCCAGCAGTTTGACTAGCGGCAGCCTATACCAAGAGACCCAGTACTTC. The entire variable domain, with the rest obtained from reference TRBV28 and TRBJ2-5, is as follows: DVKVTQSSRYLVKRTGEKVFLECVQDMDHENMFWYRQDPGLGLRLIYFSYDVKMKEKGDIPEGYSVSREKKERFSLILESASTNQTSMYLCASSLTSGSLYQETQYFGPGTRLLVL.

V and J are TRBV4-1 and TRBJ2-5, with 9 bases matching TRBD2. With V trimmed by 1 base and J by 3 bases, 6 bases remained unmatched. The CDR3 loop spans 16 amino acids. The germline gives CDR1 MGHRA, CDR2 YSYEKL. The CDR3 region has the DNA TGCGCCAGCAGCCAAGTCGCCGGGACTAGCAAAGAGACCCAGTACTTC. Amino acid sequence: CASSQVAGTSKETQYF.